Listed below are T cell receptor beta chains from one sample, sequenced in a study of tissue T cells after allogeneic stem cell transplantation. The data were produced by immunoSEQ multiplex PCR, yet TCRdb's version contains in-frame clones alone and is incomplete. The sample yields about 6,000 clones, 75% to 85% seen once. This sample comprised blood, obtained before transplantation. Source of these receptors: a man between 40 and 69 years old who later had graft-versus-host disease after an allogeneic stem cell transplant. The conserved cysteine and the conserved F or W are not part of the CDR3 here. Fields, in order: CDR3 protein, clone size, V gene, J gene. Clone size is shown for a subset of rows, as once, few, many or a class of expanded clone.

CDR3: ASSLVAAQPETQY
size: .
V: TRBV7-6
J: TRBJ2-5

CDR3: ASSLWVRGELF
size: .
V: TRBV7-2
J: TRBJ2-2

CDR3: ASRHRLATPIRTEAF
size: once
V: TRBV21-1
J: TRBJ1-1

CDR3: ASSFLPRGYNEQF
size: few
V: TRBV27
J: TRBJ2-1

CDR3: ASSTTRGAGELF
size: .
V: TRBV9
J: TRBJ2-2

CDR3: ASSFSIGITGELF
size: few
V: TRBV7-7
J: TRBJ2-2

CDR3: ASRGTFNEQF
size: few
V: TRBV5-6
J: TRBJ2-1

CDR3: ASSLGPLQDHEQY
size: .
V: TRBV7-9
J: TRBJ2-7

CDR3: ASSDPSRVGFQPQH
size: .
V: TRBV6-1
J: TRBJ1-5

CDR3: AWSSTREQY
size: .
V: TRBV30
J: TRBJ2-7

CDR3: ASSLVQAQETQY
size: .
V: TRBV7-9
J: TRBJ2-5

CDR3: ASSQLAGGRTGELF
size: .
V: TRBV4-2
J: TRBJ2-2

CDR3: ASSLRGWEEKLF
size: .
V: TRBV7-8
J: TRBJ1-4

CDR3: ATRDRGAYSNQPQH
size: once
V: TRBV27
J: TRBJ1-5

CDR3: ASSRDFDTQY
size: .
V: TRBV6-2/TRBV6-3
J: TRBJ2-3

CDR3: ASSIAPQGYEQY
size: .
V: TRBV19
J: TRBJ2-7